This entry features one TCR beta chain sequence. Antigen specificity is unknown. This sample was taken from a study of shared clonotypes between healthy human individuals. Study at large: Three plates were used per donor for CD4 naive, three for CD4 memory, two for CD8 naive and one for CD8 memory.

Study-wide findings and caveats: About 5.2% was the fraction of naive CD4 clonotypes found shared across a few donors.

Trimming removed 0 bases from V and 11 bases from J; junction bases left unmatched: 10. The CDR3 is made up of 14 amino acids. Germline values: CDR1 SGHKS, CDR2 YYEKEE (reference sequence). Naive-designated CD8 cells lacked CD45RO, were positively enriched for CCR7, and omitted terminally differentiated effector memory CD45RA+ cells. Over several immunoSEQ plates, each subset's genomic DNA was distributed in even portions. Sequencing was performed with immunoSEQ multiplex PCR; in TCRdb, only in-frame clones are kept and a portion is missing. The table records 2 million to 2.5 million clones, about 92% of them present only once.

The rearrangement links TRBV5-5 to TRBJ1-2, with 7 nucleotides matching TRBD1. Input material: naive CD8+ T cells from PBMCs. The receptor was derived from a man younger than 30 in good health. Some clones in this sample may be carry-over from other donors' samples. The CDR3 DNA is TGTGCCAGCAGCTTGGGACAGGGCCCCGGTTTTTACACCTTC. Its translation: CASSLGQGPGFYTF.